This TCR beta chain is from a study of shared clonotypes between healthy human individuals. Points from the study as a whole: In the sorted subsets, rarefaction showed sequencing was incomplete despite large depth.

The CDR3 is 14 amino acids. Germline V gene data show CDR1 as MNHEY and CDR2 as SVGAGI. The V gene lost 0 bases and the J gene lost 6 bases, with 12 bases spanning the gap. In this sample, this clone turned up once. The antigen is not known. All donors qualified as healthy HIV-negative adults and had experienced no recent acute infections or vaccinations. Partitioning of CD4+ cells yielded a CD45RA+ naive subset and a CD45RA-negative memory subset. Each subset's genomic DNA was shared equally among a number of immunoSEQ plates. Some clones are missing from TCRdb's copy, which holds only in-frame ones; the method was immunoSEQ multiplex PCR. In the table there are around 2.5 million clones, under 95% of which are singletons.

The chain employs TRBV6-5 and TRBJ2-7; the D is unclear. This clonotype was obtained from a man younger than 35 in good health. Some clones in this sample may be carry-over from other donors' samples. The material sequenced was naive CD4+ T cells from PBMCs. Subset: CD45RA+ positively selected. The DNA of the CDR3 is TGTGCCAGCAGTTACTCGAAAGGGCCAGTCGAGCAGTACTTC. Protein sequence: CASSYSKGPVEQYF.